Following are 8 T cell receptor beta chains from one sample sequenced in a study of CXCR3-negative and CXCR3-positive naive CD8 T cells. The TRB cDNA libraries were prepared by 5' RACE with UMI labels. TCRdb reprocessed the 5' RACE reads and reports one entry per CDR3 protein, with no DNA. The sample table sets out about 84,000 distinct CDR3 sequences. Their target antigens are unknown. Study-level findings and limits: CXCR3-positive naive cells carried more hydrophobic TRB CDR3s than CXCR3-negative naive cells did.

The specimen was naive CXCR3+ CD8+ T cells from blood. The subset was: CD45RO-CCR7+CD27+CD95- naive CD8+ T cells expressing CXCR3 (TNR3+). Receptors originate from a human donor in good health. Some clones in this sample may be carry-over from other donors' samples.

The chain recombines TRBV29-1 with TRBJ2-2; TCRdb's D call of TRBD2 is untestable without DNA. The germline CDR1 and CDR2 sequences are SQVTM and ANQGSEA. The CDR3 is 15 residues long. CDR3: CSGLLPLRGTGELFF.

The J gene is TRBJ2-3, the V gene TRBV5-4. Germline values: CDR1 SGHNT, CDR2 YYREEE (reference sequence). There are 14 residues in the CDR3. The CDR3 reads CASSLATSTDTQYF.

V and J are TRBV4-3 and TRBJ1-6; lacking DNA, the TRBD1 call made by TCRdb goes unchecked. This CDR3 spans 14 amino acids. Germline V gene sequence: CDR1 LGHNA, CDR2 YSLEER. The CDR3 is CASSQSLENSPLHF.

The genes are TRBV2 and TRBJ2-1. Germline V gene data show CDR1 as SNHLY and CDR2 as FYNNEI. The CDR3 has 11 amino acids. This chain's CDR3 is CASSDAEEQFF.

V is TRBV12-3 or TRBV12-4 and J is TRBJ1-5; the TRBD1 assignment by TCRdb is unverifiable without DNA. This CDR3 is built from 14 residues. The CDR3 loop is CASSPGTSNQPQHF.

J is TRBJ1-1 and V is TRBV29-1; TCRdb's assignment of TRBD1 cannot be checked, as there is no DNA. Germline CDR1 is SQVTM and CDR2 is ANQGSEA. The CDR3 runs to 13 residues. The CDR3 is CSAPGRLNTEAFF.

CDR3 amino acids: CASSPYERSTDTQYF. V gene TRBV7-9 combines with J gene TRBJ2-3; TCRdb's D call, TRBD2, is unchecked because there is no DNA. The germline gives CDR1 SEHNR, CDR2 FQNEAQ (reference sequence). This CDR3 spans 15 amino acids.

The J gene is TRBJ1-5, the V gene TRBV4-3; TCRdb lists TRBD1, though no DNA is available to test this call. The CDR3 has 15 residues. Germline V gene lookup returns CDR1 LGHNA and CDR2 YSLEER. The CDR3 protein is CASSQEDRGDQPQHF.